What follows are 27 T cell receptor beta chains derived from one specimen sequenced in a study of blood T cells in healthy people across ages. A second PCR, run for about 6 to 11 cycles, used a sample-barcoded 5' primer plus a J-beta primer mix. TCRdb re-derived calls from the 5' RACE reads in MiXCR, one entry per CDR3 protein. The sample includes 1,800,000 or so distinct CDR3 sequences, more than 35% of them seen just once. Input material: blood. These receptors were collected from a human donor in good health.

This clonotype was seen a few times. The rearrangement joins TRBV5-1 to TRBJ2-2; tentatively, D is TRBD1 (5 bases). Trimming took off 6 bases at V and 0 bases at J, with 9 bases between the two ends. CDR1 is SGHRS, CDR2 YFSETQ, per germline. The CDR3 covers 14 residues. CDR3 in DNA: TGCGCCAGCACTTCAGGGCCGAACACCGGGGAGCTGTTTTTT. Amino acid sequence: CASTSGPNTGELFF.

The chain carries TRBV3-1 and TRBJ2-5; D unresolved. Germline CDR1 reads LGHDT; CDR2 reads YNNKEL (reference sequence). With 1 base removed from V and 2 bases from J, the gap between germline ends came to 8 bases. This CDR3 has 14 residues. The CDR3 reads CASSQGRLQETQYF. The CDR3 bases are TGTGCCAGCAGCCAAGGAAGGCTTCAAGAGACCCAGTACTTC.

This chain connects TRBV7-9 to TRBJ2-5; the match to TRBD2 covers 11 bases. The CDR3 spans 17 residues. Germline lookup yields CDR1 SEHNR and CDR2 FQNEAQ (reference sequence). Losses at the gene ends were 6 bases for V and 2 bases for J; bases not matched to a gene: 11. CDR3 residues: CASSSSSGGFVQETQYF. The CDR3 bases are TGTGCCAGCAGTTCGTCTAGCGGGGGGTTTGTTCAAGAGACCCAGTACTTC.

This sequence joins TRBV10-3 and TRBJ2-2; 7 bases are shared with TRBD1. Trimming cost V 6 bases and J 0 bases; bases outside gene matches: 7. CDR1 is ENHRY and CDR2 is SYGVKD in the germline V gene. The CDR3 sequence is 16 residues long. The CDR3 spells CAISETGNANTGELFF. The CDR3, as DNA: TGTGCCATCAGCGAGACAGGGAATGCGAACACCGGGGAGCTGTTTTTT.

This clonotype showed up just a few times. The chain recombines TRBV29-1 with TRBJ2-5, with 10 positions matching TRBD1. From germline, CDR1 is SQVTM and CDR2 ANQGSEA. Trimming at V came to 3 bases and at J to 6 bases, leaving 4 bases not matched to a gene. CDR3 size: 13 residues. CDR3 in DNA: TGCAGCGTTGAGGACAGGGGGTCAAAGACCCAGTACTTC. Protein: CSVEDRGSKTQYF.

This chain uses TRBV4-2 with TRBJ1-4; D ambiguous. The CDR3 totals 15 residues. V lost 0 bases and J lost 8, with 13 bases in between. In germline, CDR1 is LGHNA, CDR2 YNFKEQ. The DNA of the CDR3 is TGTGCCAGCAGCCAAGATCAGCAGGTGGAGGAAAAACTGTTTTTT. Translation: CASSQDQQVEEKLFF.

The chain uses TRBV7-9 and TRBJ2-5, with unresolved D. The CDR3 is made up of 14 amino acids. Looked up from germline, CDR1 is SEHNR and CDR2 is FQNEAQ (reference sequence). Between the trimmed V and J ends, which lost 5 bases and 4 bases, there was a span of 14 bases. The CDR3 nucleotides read TGTGCCAGCAGCCCACGTCGGCTCCCAGAGACCCAGTACTTC. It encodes CASSPRRLPETQYF.

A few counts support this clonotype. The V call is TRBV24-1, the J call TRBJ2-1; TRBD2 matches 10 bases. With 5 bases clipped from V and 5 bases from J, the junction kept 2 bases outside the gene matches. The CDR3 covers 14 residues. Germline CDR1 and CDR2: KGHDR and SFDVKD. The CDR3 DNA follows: TGTGCCACCAGTGGGACTAGCGGCAACAATGAGCAGTTCTTC. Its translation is CATSGTSGNNEQFF.

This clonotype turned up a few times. CDR3 protein: CASSYSEGEASLNEQFF. The CDR3 nucleotides are TGTGCCAGCAGTTACTCGGAGGGCGAGGCATCTTTAAATGAGCAGTTCTTC. This chain uses TRBV6-5 with TRBJ2-1, with a tentative D call TRBD2 (6 bases). This CDR3 is built from 17 residues. Looked up from germline, CDR1 is MNHEY and CDR2 is SVGAGI. Trimming took 0 bases from V and 7 from J, leaving 19 bases between them.

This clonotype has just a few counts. CDR3: CASSVAGTGTDTQYF. The CDR3, as DNA: TGCGCCAGCAGCGTGGCGGGGACAGGGACAGATACGCAGTATTTT. The chain is built from TRBV5-1 and TRBJ2-3, with 9 bases identical to TRBD1. V shed 4 bases and J 3 bases; nucleotides not matched to a gene: 6. Germline CDR1 is SGHRS and CDR2 is YFSETQ. CDR3 length equals 15 residues.

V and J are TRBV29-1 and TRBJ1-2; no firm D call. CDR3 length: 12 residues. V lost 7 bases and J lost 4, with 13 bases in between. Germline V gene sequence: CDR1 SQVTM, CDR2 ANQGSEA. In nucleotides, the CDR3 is TGCAGCGAAACTAGGACTGGCTATGGCTACACCTTC. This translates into CSETRTGYGYTF. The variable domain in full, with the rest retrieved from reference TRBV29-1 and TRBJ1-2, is SAVISQKPSRDICQRGTSLTIQCQVDSQVTMMFWYRQQPGQSLTLIATANQGSEATYESGFVIDKFPISRPNLTFSTLTVSNMSPEDSSIYLCSETRTGYGYTFGSGTRLTVV.

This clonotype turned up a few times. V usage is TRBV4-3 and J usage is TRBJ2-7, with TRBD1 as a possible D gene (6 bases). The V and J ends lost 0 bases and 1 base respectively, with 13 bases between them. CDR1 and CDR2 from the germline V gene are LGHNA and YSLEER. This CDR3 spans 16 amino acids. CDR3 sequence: CASSQDRGGPSYEQYF. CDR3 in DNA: TGCGCCAGCAGCCAAGATCGAGGGGGTCCATCCTACGAGCAGTACTTC.

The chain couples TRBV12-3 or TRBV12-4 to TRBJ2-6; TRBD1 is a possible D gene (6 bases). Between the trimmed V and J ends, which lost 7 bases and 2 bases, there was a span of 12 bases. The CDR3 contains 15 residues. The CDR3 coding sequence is TGTGCCAGCACCCCAGGGGTAACTGGGGCCAACGTCCTGACTTTC. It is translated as CASTPGVTGANVLTF.

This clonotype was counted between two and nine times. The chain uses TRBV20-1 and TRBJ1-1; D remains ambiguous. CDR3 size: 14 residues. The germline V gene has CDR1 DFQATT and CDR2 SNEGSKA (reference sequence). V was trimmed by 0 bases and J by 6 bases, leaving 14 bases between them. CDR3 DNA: TGCAGTGCTAGAGACCGAAACCAGATTGCTGAAGCTTTCTTT. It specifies CSARDRNQIAEAFF.

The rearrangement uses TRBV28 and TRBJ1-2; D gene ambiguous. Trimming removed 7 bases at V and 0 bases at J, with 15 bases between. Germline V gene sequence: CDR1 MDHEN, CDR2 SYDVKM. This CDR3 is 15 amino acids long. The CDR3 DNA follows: TGTGCCAGCAACTCTTGGCCAGGAGCTAACTATGGCTACACCTTC. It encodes CASNSWPGANYGYTF.

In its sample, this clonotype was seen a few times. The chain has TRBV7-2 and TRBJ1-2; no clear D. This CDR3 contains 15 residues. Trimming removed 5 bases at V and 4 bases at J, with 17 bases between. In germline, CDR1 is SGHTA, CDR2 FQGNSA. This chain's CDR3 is CASSPESAPRYGYTF. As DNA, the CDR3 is TGTGCCAGCAGCCCCGAATCGGCACCGCGCTATGGCTACACCTTC.

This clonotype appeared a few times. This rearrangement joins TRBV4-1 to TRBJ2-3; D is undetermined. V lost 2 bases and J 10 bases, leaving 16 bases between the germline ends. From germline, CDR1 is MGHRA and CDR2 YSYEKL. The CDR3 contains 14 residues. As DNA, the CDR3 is TGCGCCAGCAGCCAACACCCTCCGCCGGATGCGCAGTATTTT. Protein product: CASSQHPPPDAQYF.

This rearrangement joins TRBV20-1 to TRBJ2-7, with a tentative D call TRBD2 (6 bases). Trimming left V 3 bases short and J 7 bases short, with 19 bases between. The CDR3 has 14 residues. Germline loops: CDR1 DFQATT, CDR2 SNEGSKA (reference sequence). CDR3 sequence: CSASDWTTLMEQYF. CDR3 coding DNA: TGCAGTGCTAGTGACTGGACTACCCTGATGGAGCAGTACTTC.

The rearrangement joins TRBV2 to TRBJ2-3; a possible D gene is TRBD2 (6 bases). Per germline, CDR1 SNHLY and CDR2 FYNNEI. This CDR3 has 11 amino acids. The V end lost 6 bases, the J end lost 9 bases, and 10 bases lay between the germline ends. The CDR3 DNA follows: TGTGCCAGCAGCCAACTAGCCACGCAGTATTTT. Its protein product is CASSQLATQYF.

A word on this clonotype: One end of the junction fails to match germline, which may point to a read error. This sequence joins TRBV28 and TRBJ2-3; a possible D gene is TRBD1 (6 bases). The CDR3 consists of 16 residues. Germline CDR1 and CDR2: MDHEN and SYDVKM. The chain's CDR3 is CASSPPMWGSTGTQYF. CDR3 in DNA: TGTGCCAGCAGTCCACCGATGTGGGGGTCGACAGGTACGCAGTATTTT.

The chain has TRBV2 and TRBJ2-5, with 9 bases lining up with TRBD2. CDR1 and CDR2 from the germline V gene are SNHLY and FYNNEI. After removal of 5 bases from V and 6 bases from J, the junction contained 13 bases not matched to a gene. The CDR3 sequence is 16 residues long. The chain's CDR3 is CASSSPSGEWGKTQYF. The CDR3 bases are TGTGCCAGCAGTTCACCTAGCGGGGAATGGGGAAAGACCCAGTACTTC. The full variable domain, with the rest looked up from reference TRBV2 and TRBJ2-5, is EPEVTQTPSHQVTQMGQEVILRCVPISNHLYFYWYRQILGQKVEFLVSFYNNEISEKSEIFDDQFSVERPDGSNFTLKIRSTKLEDSAMYFCASSSPSGEWGKTQYFGPGTRLLVL.

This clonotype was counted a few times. The CDR3 loop reads CASSEVTVYFNQPQHF. CDR3 sequence (DNA): TGTGCCAGCAGTGAAGTAACGGTTTACTTTAATCAGCCCCAGCATTTT. V and J are TRBV6-1 and TRBJ1-5; the D is unclear. The V gene's germline CDR1 is MNHNS and CDR2 SASEGT. The CDR3 has 16 residues. V lost 1 base to trimming and J lost 4 bases, with 14 bases between them.

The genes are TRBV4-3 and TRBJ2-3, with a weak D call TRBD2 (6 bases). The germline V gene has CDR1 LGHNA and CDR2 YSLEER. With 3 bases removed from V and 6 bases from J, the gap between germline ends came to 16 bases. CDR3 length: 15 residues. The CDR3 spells CASSQDGLNGDTQYF. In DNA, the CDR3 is TGCGCCAGCAGCCAGGACGGACTAAATGGGGATACGCAGTATTTT.

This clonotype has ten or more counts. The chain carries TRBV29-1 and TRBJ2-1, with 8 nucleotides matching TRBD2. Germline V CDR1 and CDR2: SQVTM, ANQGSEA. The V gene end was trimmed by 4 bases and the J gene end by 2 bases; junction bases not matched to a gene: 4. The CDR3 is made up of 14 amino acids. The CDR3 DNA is TGCAGCGTTGTGTTAGCGGGGACCTACAATGAGCAGTTCTTC. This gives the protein CSVVLAGTYNEQFF.

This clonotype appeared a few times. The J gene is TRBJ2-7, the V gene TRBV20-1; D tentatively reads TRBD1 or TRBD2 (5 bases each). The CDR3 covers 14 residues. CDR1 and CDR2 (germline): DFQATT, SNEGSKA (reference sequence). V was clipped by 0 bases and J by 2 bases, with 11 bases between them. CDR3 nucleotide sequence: TGCAGTGCTAGAGATCTTGGGGGTCCCTACGAGCAGTACTTC. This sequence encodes CSARDLGGPYEQYF.

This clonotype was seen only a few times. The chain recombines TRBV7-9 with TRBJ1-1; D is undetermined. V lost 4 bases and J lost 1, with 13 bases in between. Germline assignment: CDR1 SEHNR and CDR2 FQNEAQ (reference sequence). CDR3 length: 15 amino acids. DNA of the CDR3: TGTGCCAGCAGCTCTATATCTTTAGAGAACACTGAAGCTTTCTTT. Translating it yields CASSSISLENTEAFF.

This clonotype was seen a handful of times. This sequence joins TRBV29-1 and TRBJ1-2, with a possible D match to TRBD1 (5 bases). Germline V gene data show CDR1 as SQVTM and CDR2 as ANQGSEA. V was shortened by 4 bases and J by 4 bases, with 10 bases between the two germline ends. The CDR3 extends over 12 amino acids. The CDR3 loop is CSVVQGSYGYTF. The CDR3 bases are TGCAGCGTTGTGCAGGGCAGCTATGGCTACACCTTC.